This T cell receptor beta chain was sequenced during a study of T cells in Graves' hyperthyroidism and ophthalmopathy. Notes on the study in general: Most clonotypes expanded in the thyroid (above 0.001) were also present in blood.

On this clonotype itself: What it binds is not known.

V was shortened by 1 base and J by 4 bases, with 14 bases between the two germline ends. Germline V gene data show CDR1 as SGHVS and CDR2 as FQNEAQ. CDR3 length equals 16 residues. RNA transcripts provided the source from which TCR beta CDR3 regions were amplified. During a first-round RT-PCR of the TCR CDR3, the HTBI primer set was used. TCRdb called the multiplex PCR reads again in MiXCR, with one record for every CDR3 protein. The table includes 450,000 to 600,000 distinct CDR3 sequences, 15% to 20% detected once. The gene calls are TRBV7-8 and TRBJ2-1; the D is unclear. The TCR originated in a man aged 35-49 years with Graves' ophthalmopathy. The specimen sequenced was blood. The CDR3 sequence is CASSLDVFAGYNEQFF. Here the CDR3 DNA reads TGTGCCAGCAGCTTAGATGTGTTCGCTGGGTACAATGAGCAGTTCTTC. The complete variable domain, with remaining parts taken from reference TRBV7-8 and TRBJ2-1, reads GAGVSQSPRYKVAKRGQDVALRCDPISGHVSLFWYQQALGQGPEFLTYFQNEAQLDKSGLPSDRFFAERPEGSVSTLKIQRTQQEDSAVYLCASSLDVFAGYNEQFFGPGTRLTVL.